Shown below are 5 T cell receptor beta chains from a single sample sequenced in a study of OX40 agonist ivuxolimab in advanced cancers. Library preparation employed the immunoSEQ multiplex PCR assay. TCRdb obtained this table from immuneACCESS and retained in-frame rearrangements with V and J assigned. These tables miss some clones; where compared with another copy, unresolved V genes account for less than half of the shortfall, and the remainder is unexplained. This sample has about 94,000 clones in its table, and approximately 90% of those were observed once. Of the sample, around 0.3% falls within the top ten clones. The sequences come from CD4+ or CD8+ T cells sorted from blood, collected in a trial of the OX40 agonist ivuxolimab. The receptors originated from an adult with an advanced solid tumor such as melanoma, head and neck, liver or kidney cancer.

This clone has more than one count but fewer than ten. The chain links TRBV29-1 to TRBJ2-6; no definite D call. V lost 5 bases to trimming and J lost 0 bases, with 5 bases between them. Germline assignment: CDR1 SQVTM and CDR2 ANQGSEA. This CDR3 region has 13 residues. The CDR3 DNA follows: TGCAGCGTTTCAAGCTCTGGGGCCAACGTCCTGACTTTC. Translated, it gives CSVSSSGANVLTF.

The V and J genes are TRBV5-8 and TRBJ2-1; the D is unclear. Germline CDR1 and CDR2: SGHTS and YDEGEE. This CDR3 has 14 residues. V was clipped by 2 bases and J by 10 bases, with 16 bases between them. Here the CDR3 reads CASSFQQTTREQFF. The CDR3 nucleotides are TGTGCCAGCAGCTTTCAGCAGACCACAAGGGAGCAGTTCTTC.

V is TRBV7-8 and J is TRBJ2-5; D unclear. Trimming left V 0 bases short and J 3 bases short, with 5 bases between. The CDR3 runs to 13 residues. CDR1 and CDR2 (germline): SGHVS, FQNEAQ. The CDR3 DNA sequence: TGTGCCAGCAGCTTAGCCAGGAAAGAGACCCAGTACTTC. Translated: CASSLARKETQYF.

The DNA for the CDR3 is TGTGCCAGCTCACCTTTCGACGGGGACTATGGCTACACCTTC. Its protein is CASSPFDGDYGYTF. The chain links TRBV18 to TRBJ1-2; D ambiguous. Deletions cut 3 bases from V and 3 bases from J, with 11 bases between. The germline V gene encodes CDR1 KGHSH and CDR2 LQKENI. The CDR3 runs 14 residues.

This clone was seen a handful of times. The chain joins TRBV11-2 to TRBJ1-6; D call uncertain. Trimming took off 1 base at V and 9 bases at J, with 7 bases between the two ends. This CDR3 is 13 amino acids long. Germline V lookup: CDR1 SGHAT, CDR2 FQNNGV. The CDR3 reads CASSLASSSPLHF. CDR3 nucleotide sequence: TGTGCCAGCAGCTTAGCTTCGAGTTCACCCCTCCACTTT.